This TCR beta chain was identified in a study of cytomegalovirus exposure and HLA in healthy donors. Study in general: Roughly 180 million T cells yielded fewer than 120 million unique TCR beta sequences in earlier analysis.

Germline V gives CDR1 ENHRY, CDR2 SYGVKD. The V and J ends lost 6 bases and 7 bases respectively, with 15 bases between them. CDR3 length equals 13 residues. Study conclusions and caveats: Presence/absence analyses rested on an assumption that sequencing depth was roughly uniform across donors.

Concerning this clone itself: Its antigen is as yet unknown.

Healthy bone marrow donors supplied every sample. The study ran its PCR with 60 Vbeta and 13 Jbeta primers. Method: immunoSEQ multiplex PCR; TCRdb's copy keeps in-frame clones and lacks some. The sample yields fewer than 200,000 clones, approximately 73% seen once. Sequencing was carried out using PBMCs. The chain uses TRBV10-3 and TRBJ1-1, with TRBD1 as a possible D gene (6 bases). The sequence came from a young woman in good health and CMV-seropositive. CDR3 DNA: TGTGCCATCAGGGAGGCGACAGGAATTGAAGCTTTCTTT. Translating gives CAIREATGIEAFF.